This passage covers 26 T cell receptor beta chains from one sample sequenced in a study of blood T cell repertoires in COVID-19. Data came from immunoSEQ multiplex PCR; TCRdb stores just in-frame clones and leaves some out. This sample has 200,000 to 300,000 clones; just under 85% occur once, and the top ten carry more than 6%. Material for sequencing was peripheral blood. The receptors stem from a woman in her fifties or sixties with active or convalescent COVID-19.

J is TRBJ1-1 and V is TRBV12-3 or TRBV12-4; 7 nucleotides line up with TRBD1. This CDR3 contains 13 residues. V was pared by 3 bases and J by 6 bases, with 4 bases of the junction left unmatched. The CDR3 region has the DNA TGTGCCAGCAGTTTTGACAGGGCTGCTGAAGCTTTCTTT. Its translation is CASSFDRAAEAFF.

J is TRBJ2-2 and V is TRBV28, with TRBD2 matching 9 bases. The CDR3 is made up of 15 amino acids. The germline CDR1 and CDR2 sequences are MDHEN and SYDVKM. Losses at the gene ends were 5 bases for V and 4 bases for J; bases not matched to a gene: 5. The CDR3 sequence: CASSSGGPGTGELFF. The CDR3 DNA reads TGTGCCAGCAGTAGCGGGGGGCCGGGCACCGGGGAGCTGTTTTTT.

CDR3 sequence reads: CASSVGGGSGYQETQYF. The CDR3 DNA sequence: TGTGCCAGCAGCGTAGGTGGAGGGTCTGGGTACCAAGAGACCCAGTACTTC. The rearrangement joins TRBV9 to TRBJ2-5, with D maybe TRBD2 (6 bases). V was clipped by 0 bases and J by 0 bases, with 15 bases between them. CDR3 length: 17 residues. The V gene's germline CDR1 is SGDLS and CDR2 YYNGEE.

V gene TRBV29-1 combines with J gene TRBJ2-1; 10 bases are shared with TRBD1. Trimming removed 3 bases from V and 6 bases from J; junction bases left unmatched: 5. The length of the CDR3 is 14 residues. Germline lookup yields CDR1 SQVTM and CDR2 ANQGSEA. CDR3 nucleotides: TGCAGCGTTGAGGGACAGGGGTTTCTCAATGAGCAGTTCTTC. This sequence encodes CSVEGQGFLNEQFF.

The genes are TRBV6-4 and TRBJ1-1, with D unresolved. CDR3 length equals 13 residues. In germline, CDR1 is MRHNA, CDR2 SNTAGT. The V end lost 6 bases, the J end lost 4 bases, and 12 bases lay between the germline ends. Here the CDR3 reads CASRAESGTEAFF. Here the CDR3 DNA reads TGTGCCAGCAGGGCCGAATCTGGCACTGAAGCTTTCTTT.

This chain connects TRBV29-1 to TRBJ1-2; 9 nucleotides match TRBD1. The V gene end was trimmed by 6 bases and the J gene end by 4 bases; junction bases not matched to a gene: 3. The CDR3 length is 12 residues. CDR1 is SQVTM and CDR2 is ANQGSEA in the germline V gene. CDR3 region: CSVGQGTYGYTF. The CDR3 region has the DNA TGCAGCGTCGGACAGGGGACCTATGGCTACACCTTC.

The V gene is TRBV29-1, the J gene TRBJ2-7; possibly TRBD2 for D (6 bases). Per germline, CDR1 SQVTM and CDR2 ANQGSEA. CDR3 length: 10 residues. Trimming stripped 3 bases from V and 6 bases from J, with 6 bases between. The CDR3 nucleotides are TGCAGCGTTGAGGAGGGCGAGCAGTACTTC. Protein: CSVEEGEQYF.

The rearrangement links TRBV6-6 to TRBJ2-5; TRBD2 matches at 8 bases. In germline, CDR1 is MNHNY, CDR2 SVGAGI (reference sequence). The CDR3 runs 15 residues. Trimming at V came to 4 bases and at J to 5 bases, leaving 9 bases not matched to a gene. CDR3 coding DNA: TGTGCCAGCAGTTCTAACGGGGGGGCCGGGGAGACCCAGTACTTC. Encoded protein: CASSSNGGAGETQYF.

The J gene is TRBJ2-2, the V gene TRBV4-1, with D perhaps TRBD2 (6 bases). The CDR3 is made up of 14 amino acids. Germline V CDR1 and CDR2: MGHRA, YSYEKL. Trimming cost V 3 bases and J 7 bases, with 12 bases left between them. The DNA for the CDR3 is TGCGCCAGCAGCCACGGACTAAGGAACGGGGAGCTGTTTTTT. Residues: CASSHGLRNGELFF.

The chain recombines TRBV28 with TRBJ1-5; 8 bases are shared with TRBD1. This CDR3 spans 18 amino acids. J gave up 4 bases and V 3 bases, and 14 bases lay outside the gene matches. CDR1 and CDR2 (germline): MDHEN, SYDVKM. Here the CDR3 reads CASSFSWAGGGGNQPQHF. The CDR3, as DNA: TGTGCCAGCAGTTTCTCCTGGGCAGGGGGCGGGGGTAATCAGCCCCAGCATTTT.

The V and J genes are TRBV7-9 and TRBJ2-3; TRBD1 agrees at 9 bases. CDR3 length: 17 residues. The V gene end was trimmed by 1 base and the J gene end by 3 bases; junction bases not matched to a gene: 8. CDR1 is SEHNR, CDR2 FQNEAQ, per germline (reference sequence). This CDR3 reads CASSLVAGTGQTDTQYF. The CDR3 DNA sequence: TGTGCCAGCAGCTTAGTAGCAGGGACAGGGCAAACAGATACGCAGTATTTT.

This clone was seen once. The V and J genes are TRBV27 and TRBJ2-1, with 8 bases aligning to TRBD2. Germline CDR1 MNHEY, CDR2 SMNVEV (reference sequence). CDR3 length: 13 residues. V shed 4 bases, J shed 8 bases, and the junction held 4 bases outside the gene matches. This CDR3 reads CASSSGLGDEQFF. In nucleotides, the CDR3 is TGTGCCAGCAGTTCGGGACTAGGCGATGAGCAGTTCTTC.

The V and J genes are TRBV19 and TRBJ1-2; 7 bases are shared with TRBD1. Germline V lookup: CDR1 LNHDA, CDR2 SQIVND (reference sequence). CDR3 size: 13 residues. The V gene end was trimmed by 4 bases and the J gene end by 2 bases; junction bases not matched to a gene: 1. CDR3 DNA sequence: TGTGCCAGTAGTACGGGACAGAACTATGGCTACACCTTC. It is translated as CASSTGQNYGYTF.

The chain combines TRBV6-5 with TRBJ1-1; D is perhaps TRBD1 (5 bases). Per the germline V gene, CDR1 is MNHEY and CDR2 is SVGAGI. Trimming pared 4 bases from V and 2 bases from J, leaving 14 bases between. CDR3 length: 15 amino acids. The CDR3 protein is CASSSGWGPNTEAFF. CDR3 coding DNA: TGTGCCAGCAGTTCGGGCTGGGGCCCCAACACTGAAGCTTTCTTT.

The chain carries TRBV30 and TRBJ2-1; unclear D gene. This CDR3 comprises 13 residues. Germline V gene sequence: CDR1 GTSNPN, CDR2 SVGIG (reference sequence). Trimming removed 4 bases at V and 2 bases at J, with 9 bases between. The CDR3 DNA sequence: TGTGCCTGGAACCCAGGCCCCTACAATGAGCAGTTCTTC. This translates into CAWNPGPYNEQFF.

The chain couples TRBV5-1 to TRBJ2-3; 11 bases are a match to TRBD2. Germline CDR1 reads SGHRS; CDR2 reads YFSETQ. Trimming at V came to 4 bases and at J to 4 bases, leaving 8 bases not matched to a gene. The CDR3 loop spans 16 amino acids. CDR3 sequence: CASSERLAGGADTQYF. DNA for the CDR3: TGCGCCAGCAGCGAAAGATTAGCGGGAGGGGCAGATACGCAGTATTTT.

This chain uses TRBV5-8 with TRBJ1-2, with D uncertain. Germline assignment: CDR1 SGHTS and CDR2 YDEGEE. V lost 3 bases and J 4 bases, leaving 16 bases between the germline ends. The CDR3 is 15 amino acids. For the CDR3, the DNA is TGTGCCAGCAGCTGGCCCATCCCAACGTCCTATGGCTACACCTTC. Amino acid sequence: CASSWPIPTSYGYTF. Supplemented by reference TRBV5-8 and TRBJ1-2, the full variable domain reads EAGVTQSPTHLIKTRGQQATLRCSPISGHTSVYWYQQALGLGLQFLLWYDEGEERNRGNFPPRFSGRQFPNYSSELNVNALELEDSALYLCASSWPIPTSYGYTFGSGTRLTVV.

The chain joins TRBV18 to TRBJ1-4; D gene uncertain. In germline, CDR1 is KGHSH, CDR2 LQKENI. The length of the CDR3 is 15 residues. V lost 4 bases, J lost 10 bases, and 19 bases lay in between. The CDR3 is CASSQLPGTDRKLFF. For the CDR3, the DNA is TGTGCCAGCTCACAATTACCGGGAACTGATCGAAAACTGTTTTTT.

The chain combines TRBV5-5 with TRBJ2-7; perhaps TRBD2 as D (5 bases). The length of the CDR3 is 16 residues. Between the trimmed V and J ends, which lost 4 bases and 6 bases, there was a span of 23 bases. The germline CDR1 and CDR2 sequences are SGHKS and YYEKEE (reference sequence). In nucleotides, the CDR3 is TGTGCCAGCAGCCCTTCTGGAGGAGCGACCTCGGGCGAGCAGTACGTC. This sequence encodes CASSPSGGATSGEQYV.

V usage is TRBV5-5 and J usage is TRBJ1-5; TRBD1 matches at 7 bases. CDR1 and CDR2 (germline): SGHKS, YYEKEE (reference sequence). The CDR3 contains 14 residues. V lost 4 bases, J lost 7 bases, and 8 bases stayed unmatched. The CDR3 is CASSPGQRGQPQHF. The CDR3 DNA reads as TGTGCCAGCAGCCCGGGACAGCGAGGGCAGCCCCAGCATTTT. Complete variable domain (other parts from reference TRBV5-5 and TRBJ1-5): DAGVTQSPTHLIKTRGQQVTLRCSPISGHKSVSWYQQVLGQGPQFIFQYYEKEERGRGNFPDRFSARQFPNYSSELNVNALLLGDSALYLCASSPGQRGQPQHFGDGTRLSIL.

DNA of the CDR3: TGCGCCAGCAGCCAAGCTGGGCACCGGGGGTACCAGCCCCAGCATTTT. It is translated as CASSQAGHRGYQPQHF. The gene calls are TRBV4-1 and TRBJ1-5; perhaps TRBD1 as D (5 bases). Germline-derived CDR1 and CDR2 are MGHRA and YSYEKL. V lost 1 base and J lost 7, with 17 bases in between. There are 16 residues in the CDR3.

This chain joins TRBV11-2 and TRBJ2-3; 10 bases are shared with TRBD2. V was pared by 5 bases and J by 3 bases, with 14 bases of the junction left unmatched. Germline V lookup: CDR1 SGHAT, CDR2 FQNNGV. The CDR3 has 18 amino acids. CDR3 protein: CASSPPPGSGRITDTQYF. CDR3 bases: TGTGCCAGCAGCCCCCCACCGGGTAGCGGGAGGATAACAGATACGCAGTATTTT.

The chain links TRBV10-2 to TRBJ2-6, with no clear D. V lost 2 bases, J lost 0 bases, and 8 bases lay in between. The V gene's germline CDR1 is WSHSY and CDR2 SAAADI. The CDR3 is 16 residues long. As DNA, the CDR3 is TGCGCCAGCAGTGAGCAGGCCCGCTCTGGGGCCAACGTCCTGACTTTC. Translation: CASSEQARSGANVLTF.

This clone was recorded once. This chain joins TRBV7-9 and TRBJ2-2, with 7 bases identical to TRBD1. J gave up 3 bases and V 10 bases, and 8 bases lay outside the gene matches. The CDR3 is made up of 14 amino acids. Germline V CDR1 and CDR2: SEHNR, FQNEAQ (reference sequence). CDR3 loop: CATNYRGDTGELFF. DNA for the CDR3: TGTGCCACCAACTACAGGGGCGACACCGGGGAGCTGTTTTTT. Full variable domain (outside the CDR3, taken from reference TRBV7-9 and TRBJ2-2): DTGVSQNPRHKITKRGQNVTFRCDPISEHNRLYWYRQTLGQGPEFLTYFQNEAQLEKSRLLSDRFSAERPKGSFSTLEIQRTEQGDSAMYLCATNYRGDTGELFFGEGSRLTVL.

V usage is TRBV29-1 and J usage is TRBJ2-7; 8 bases line up with TRBD1. This CDR3 region has 17 residues. CDR1 SQVTM and CDR2 ANQGSEA come from the germline V gene. Losses at the gene ends were 1 base for V and 4 bases for J; bases not matched to a gene: 15. The chain's CDR3 is CSVEGRGRGSARYEQYF. Here the CDR3 DNA reads TGCAGCGTTGAAGGCAGGGGGCGAGGGTCTGCGAGGTACGAGCAGTACTTC.

The rearrangement joins TRBV7-9 to TRBJ1-2; D is undetermined. Trimming removed 5 bases at V and 3 bases at J, with 10 bases between. The CDR3 is made up of 13 amino acids. Per germline, CDR1 SEHNR and CDR2 FQNEAQ (reference sequence). In nucleotides, the CDR3 is TGTGCCAGCAGCCCCGACACCGACTATGGCTACACCTTC. Its translation: CASSPDTDYGYTF.